Listed below are T cell receptor beta chains from one sample, sequenced in a study of STAT5B mutations in CD4+ large granular lymphocyte leukemia. Profiled with immunoSEQ multiplex PCR; TCRdb holds only in-frame clones, not every one. The sample comprises tens of thousands of clones, roughly 76% of which are singletons, and about 4.6% rests with the top ten. The sample consisted of CD4+ T cells from blood buffy coats. All receptors derive from a human donor in good health. CDR3s include the opening cysteine and the closing phenylalanine or tryptophan. Each record gives: V gene, CDR3 length, CDR3 protein.

V gene: TRBV23-1; CDR3 length: 14; CDR3 protein: CASSQQLGGQPQHF
V gene: TRBV29-1; CDR3 length: 14; CDR3 protein: CSVEGGSGADTQYF
V gene: TRBV10-3; CDR3 length: 12; CDR3 protein: CAISPGQVEQYF
V gene: TRBV6-6; CDR3 length: 14; CDR3 protein: CASTTDRVNTEAFF
V gene: TRBV6-5; CDR3 length: 14; CDR3 protein: CASSSGGPAQPQHF
V gene: TRBV11-2; CDR3 length: 13; CDR3 protein: CASSSRLAGEQFF
V gene: TRBV27; CDR3 length: 15; CDR3 protein: CASSSGLQGTGELFF
V gene: TRBV2; CDR3 length: 11; CDR3 protein: CASRVEETQYF
V gene: TRBV28; CDR3 length: 15; CDR3 protein: CASSSDRRTRTEAFF
V gene: TRBV5-1; CDR3 length: 11; CDR3 protein: CASSAMYEQYF
V gene: TRBV7-2; CDR3 length: 17; CDR3 protein: CASSLAATGGSYNEQFF
V gene: TRBV10-1; CDR3 length: 15; CDR3 protein: CASSGTLWDRDEQYF
V gene: TRBV10-2; CDR3 length: 12; CDR3 protein: CASRHPQDTQYF
V gene: TRBV7-2; CDR3 length: 16; CDR3 protein: CASSHQSGRNTGELFF
V gene: TRBV4-2; CDR3 length: 16; CDR3 protein: CASSHLAGDSYNEQFF
V gene: TRBV7-2; CDR3 length: 16; CDR3 protein: CASSSLPGLAYYEQYF
V gene: TRBV5-1; CDR3 length: 17; CDR3 protein: CASSRTSGRTGYNEQFF
V gene: TRBV4-2; CDR3 length: 17; CDR3 protein: CASSQDLGTRIRHTQYF
V gene: TRBV10-3; CDR3 length: 13; CDR3 protein: CAITGGVADTQYF
V gene: TRBV28; CDR3 length: 16; CDR3 protein: CASTVGDGGISYEQYF
V gene: TRBV7-2; CDR3 length: 15; CDR3 protein: CASSLSGGIGGEAFF
V gene: TRBV7-9; CDR3 length: 17; CDR3 protein: CASSPTGGLALWETQYF
V gene: TRBV5-1; CDR3 length: 13; CDR3 protein: CASSLGDRESGFF
V gene: TRBV27; CDR3 length: 15; CDR3 protein: CASSLSPDHNYGYTF
V gene: TRBV5-5; CDR3 length: 14; CDR3 protein: CASSLAGDGTEAFF